The rows below give T cell receptor beta chains drawn from one sample of a study of T cell repertoires in ileal Crohn's disease. Only in-frame clones appear in the TCRdb table, and some are missing; sequencing was by immunoSEQ multiplex PCR. This sample carries fewer than 7,500 clones, around 72% of them seen once, and the ten largest clones take roughly 43%. Material: ileal tissue. These receptors all come from an adult with Crohn's disease. Each CDR3 is given with its conserved first and last residue. D genes are given only for firm matches. Expanded clones are given a class, and other clones once, few, many or no size at all.

d_gene	abundance	v_gene	j_gene	CDR3aa	CDR3nt
.	few	TRBV28	TRBJ2-7	CASSKPGTASYEQYF	TGTGCCAGCAGCAAGCCGGGGACCGCGTCCTACGAGCAGTACTTC
.	.	TRBV6-5	TRBJ2-7	CASSYRTPQSYEQYF	TGTGCCAGCAGTTATCGGACACCCCAAAGCTACGAGCAGTACTTC
.	.	TRBV27	TRBJ2-5	CASQDAMGETQYF	TGTGCCAGCCAGGACGCAATGGGAGAGACCCAGTACTTC
.	.	TRBV6-5	TRBJ1-5	CASSWDSNQPQHF	TGTGCCAGCAGTTGGGACAGCAATCAGCCCCAGCATTTT
.	few	TRBV15	TRBJ1-2	CATSRDSGGYTF	TGTGCCACCAGCAGAGATTCGGGTGGCTACACCTTC
.	few	TRBV6-6	TRBJ2-3	CASRLGSRGVDTQYF	TGTGCCAGCAGGCTCGGCTCTCGGGGAGTTGATACGCAGTATTTT
TRBD1	.	TRBV27	TRBJ1-2	CASSPRTGEAPNYGYTF	TGTGCCAGCAGTCCCAGGACAGGGGAAGCCCCTAACTATGGCTACACCTTC
TRBD1	.	TRBV18	TRBJ2-2	CASSWDRGTGELFF	TGTGCCAGCTCATGGGACAGGGGAACCGGGGAGCTGTTTTTT
.	.	TRBV6-1	TRBJ2-7	CASSRTGNPYEQYF	TGTGCCAGCAGCAGGACCGGGAATCCCTACGAGCAGTACTTC
.	.	TRBV7-2	TRBJ1-2	CASSSFGGYTF	TGTGCCAGCAGCTCGTTTGGGGGCTACACCTTC
.	.	TRBV30	TRBJ1-1	CAWSGGPNTEAFF	TGTGCCTGGAGTGGCGGACCGAACACTGAAGCTTTCTTT
TRBD2	.	TRBV28	TRBJ2-5	CASSPAGGPQETQYF	TGTGCCAGCAGCCCGGCGGGGGGACCCCAAGAGACCCAGTACTTC
.	.	TRBV6-1	TRBJ2-5	CASSGMMGPGQETQYF	TGTGCCAGCAGTGGGATGATGGGACCGGGGCAAGAGACCCAGTACTTC
TRBD1	.	TRBV30	TRBJ1-1	CAGGTGGAGAFF	TGTGCCGGAGGTACAGGGGGCGCAGGAGCTTTCTTT
TRBD2	.	TRBV7-2	TRBJ2-2	CASRPIAGNTGELFF	TGTGCCAGCCGACCGATAGCGGGGAACACCGGGGAGCTGTTTTTT
TRBD1	.	TRBV6-5	TRBJ2-7	CASRLGTGTYEQYF	TGTGCCAGCAGGCTCGGGACAGGGACCTACGAGCAGTACTTC
.	.	TRBV25-1	TRBJ2-5	CASSEHTGRAETQYF	TGTGCCAGCAGTGAACACACTGGACGGGCGGAGACCCAGTACTTC
TRBD2	.	TRBV11-3	TRBJ2-3	CASSLGGSPDTQYF	TGTGCCAGCAGCTTGGGAGGGTCCCCGGATACGCAGTATTTT
TRBD1	.	TRBV5-3	TRBJ1-5	CARSPRTGHNQPQHF	TGTGCCAGAAGCCCCCGGACAGGGCACAATCAGCCCCAGCATTTT
.	few	TRBV27	TRBJ1-6	CASSFGNLGRPGKSPLHF	TGTGCCAGCAGTTTTGGAAATCTTGGACGCCCCGGTAAATCACCCCTCCACTTT
TRBD1	few	TRBV7-9	TRBJ1-5	CASSPTAGGHQPQHF	TGTGCCAGCAGCCCCACCGCAGGGGGCCATCAGCCCCAGCATTTT
TRBD1	.	TRBV2	TRBJ2-5	CASSYPGTGNNPAQETQYF	TGTGCCAGCAGCTATCCCGGGACAGGGAATAATCCCGCCCAAGAGACCCAGTACTTC
TRBD1	large	TRBV28	TRBJ2-7	CASSLSGTGKSFEQYF	TGTGCCAGCAGTTTATCCGGGACAGGGAAATCCTTCGAGCAGTACTTC
TRBD1	.	TRBV9	TRBJ1-2	CASSVGGQGNYGYTF	TGTGCCAGCAGCGTCGGGGGACAGGGGAACTATGGCTACACCTTC
.	.	TRBV11-3	TRBJ2-2	CASSLRTVNTGELFF	TGTGCCAGCAGCTTAAGGACAGTGAACACCGGGGAGCTGTTTTTT
.	.	TRBV6-6	TRBJ2-3	CASRTRDTQYF	TGTGCCAGCAGAACGCGGGATACGCAGTATTTT
.	.	TRBV4-3	TRBJ1-5	CASSRVTPCVRGNQPQHF	TGCGCCAGCAGCCGCGTCACCCCCTGTGTTCGGGGCAATCAGCCCCAGCATTTT
.	.	TRBV4-2	TRBJ1-1	CASSSGRAGITEAFF	TGTGCCAGCAGCTCAGGGAGGGCCGGAATCACTGAAGCTTTCTTT
.	.	TRBV5-1	TRBJ2-1	CASSVRGPSNEQFF	TGCGCCAGCAGCGTCCGGGGCCCGTCCAATGAGCAGTTCTTC
.	medium-sized	TRBV18	TRBJ1-4	CASSPSRFEKLFF	TGTGCCAGCTCACCATCCAGGTTTGAAAAACTGTTTTTT
.	few	TRBV14	TRBJ1-3	CASSPQVVGNTIYF	TGTGCCAGCAGCCCCCAGGTGGTCGGAAACACCATATATTTT
.	.	TRBV7-6	TRBJ1-4	CASSPFGNEKLFF	TGTGCCAGCAGCCCCTTTGGGAATGAAAAACTGTTTTTT
TRBD2	.	TRBV15	TRBJ2-5	CATSPRGSAGDLGETQYF	TGTGCCACCAGCCCCCGAGGGTCAGCGGGGGACCTCGGAGAGACCCAGTACTTC
.	once	TRBV28	TRBJ1-3	CASSQGRNTIYF	TGTGCCAGCAGCCAGGGTCGAAACACCATATATTTT
.	few	TRBV5-1	TRBJ2-6	CASSLVQDSGANVLTF	TGCGCCAGCAGTCTTGTGCAGGACTCTGGGGCCAACGTCCTGACTTTC
.	once	TRBV7-3	TRBJ1-1	CASSPQGFSTEAFF	TGTGCCAGCAGCCCCCAGGGCTTTAGCACTGAAGCTTTCTTT
TRBD1	.	TRBV4-3	TRBJ2-7	CASSQDLGTGSYEQYF	TGCGCCAGCAGCCAAGATTTAGGGACAGGGAGTTACGAGCAGTACTTC
.	.	TRBV5-6	TRBJ1-1	CASSLPGPSPGFF	TGTGCCAGCAGCCTTCCGGGACCCTCCCCGGGTTTCTTT
.	.	TRBV2	TRBJ1-1	CASNTPNTEAFF	TGTGCCAGCAATACGCCGAACACTGAAGCTTTCTTT
TRBD1	.	TRBV20-1	TRBJ2-3	CSASYRGRQYF	TGCAGTGCTAGTTACAGGGGGAGGCAGTATTTT
TRBD1	.	TRBV4-1	TRBJ2-7	CASSQGTGGSYEQYF	TGCGCCAGCAGCCAGGGGACAGGGGGCTCCTACGAGCAGTACTTC
.	.	TRBV5-1	TRBJ1-2	CASSGYEGHIYGYTF	TGCGCCAGCAGTGGCTATGAGGGTCACATCTATGGCTACACCTTC
.	.	TRBV5-1	TRBJ2-1	CASSRGSGSYNEQFF	TGCGCCAGCAGCCGGGGGTCCGGCTCCTACAATGAGCAGTTCTTC
TRBD2	.	TRBV6-4	TRBJ2-1	CASSDSSGSYNEQFF	TGTGCCAGCAGTGACTCTAGCGGGAGTTACAATGAGCAGTTCTTC